The clone carrying this T cell receptor (beta chain) came up once. Profiled with immunoSEQ multiplex PCR; TCRdb holds only in-frame clones, not every one. The sample holds about 250,000 clones, about 88% seen once. Assignments of participants to cohorts depended upon their own reported clinical history. Cohort 3 recovery required two negative PCRs, clearance, or symptom resolution. CDR1 is SGHNT and CDR2 is YENEEA in the germline V gene. Between the trimmed V and J ends, which lost 1 base and 2 bases, there was a span of 10 bases. The CDR3 contains 15 residues. This sample stems from a study of blood T cell repertoires in COVID-19.

The TCR originated in a woman in her forties or fifties who had recovered from COVID-19. The sequenced material came from PBMCs or T cells enriched from blood (not recorded which). This chain joins TRBV11-3 and TRBJ2-3; possibly TRBD2 for D (6 bases). Here the CDR3 reads CASSLGSGHTDTQYF. CDR3 DNA: TGTGCCAGCAGCTTAGGTAGCGGCCACACAGATACGCAGTATTTT.